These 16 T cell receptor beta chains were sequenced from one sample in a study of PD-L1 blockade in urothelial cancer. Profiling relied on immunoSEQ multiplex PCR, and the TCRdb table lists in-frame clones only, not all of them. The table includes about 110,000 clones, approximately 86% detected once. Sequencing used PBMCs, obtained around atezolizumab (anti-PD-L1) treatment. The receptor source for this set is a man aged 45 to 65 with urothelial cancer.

The CDR3 is CASSRGGQRETQYF. The CDR3 DNA reads TGCGCCAGCTCCCGGGGGGGGCAGAGAGAGACCCAGTACTTC. V gene TRBV5-1 combines with J gene TRBJ2-5; TRBD2 matches 8 bases. The CDR3 spans 14 residues. V was clipped by 7 bases and J by 4 bases; unmatched bases: 9. From germline, CDR1 is SGHRS and CDR2 YFSETQ.

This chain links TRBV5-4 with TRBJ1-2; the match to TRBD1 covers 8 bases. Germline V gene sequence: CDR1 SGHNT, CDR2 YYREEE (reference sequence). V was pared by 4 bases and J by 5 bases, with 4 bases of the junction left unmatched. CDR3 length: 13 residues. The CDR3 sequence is CASSKDRGYGYTF. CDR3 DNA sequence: TGTGCCAGCAGCAAAGACAGGGGATATGGCTACACCTTC.

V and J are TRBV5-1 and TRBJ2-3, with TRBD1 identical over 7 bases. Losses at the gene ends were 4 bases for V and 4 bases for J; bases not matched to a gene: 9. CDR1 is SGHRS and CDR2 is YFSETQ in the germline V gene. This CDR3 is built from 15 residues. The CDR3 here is CASSDLQGLADTQYF. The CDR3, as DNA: TGCGCCAGCAGCGATTTACAGGGGCTCGCAGATACGCAGTATTTT.

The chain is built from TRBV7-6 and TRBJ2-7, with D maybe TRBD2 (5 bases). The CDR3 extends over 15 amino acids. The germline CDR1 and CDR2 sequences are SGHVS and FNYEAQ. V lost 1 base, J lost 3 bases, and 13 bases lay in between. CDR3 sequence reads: CASSLGGSENYEQYF. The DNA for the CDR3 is TGTGCCAGCAGCTTAGGGGGTAGCGAAAACTACGAGCAGTACTTC.

The CDR3 loop reads CASSFPTRNEQFF. The CDR3, as DNA: TGTGCCAGCAGCTTTCCGACTAGAAATGAGCAGTTCTTC. The chain couples TRBV5-6 to TRBJ2-1; D is perhaps TRBD2 (6 bases). Germline V gives CDR1 SGHDT, CDR2 YYEEEE. The CDR3 sequence is 13 residues long. Trimming took 2 bases from V and 7 from J, leaving 10 bases between them. Drawing the rest from reference TRBV5-6 and TRBJ2-1, the complete variable domain is DAGVTQSPTHLIKTRGQQVTLRCSPKSGHDTVSWYQQALGQGPQFIFQYYEEEERQRGNFPDRFSGHQFPNYSSELNVNALLLGDSALYLCASSFPTRNEQFFGPGTRLTVL.

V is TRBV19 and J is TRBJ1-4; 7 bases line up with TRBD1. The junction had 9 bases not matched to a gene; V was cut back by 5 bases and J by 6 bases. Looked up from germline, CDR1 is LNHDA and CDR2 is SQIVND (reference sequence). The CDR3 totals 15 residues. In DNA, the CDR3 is TGTGCCAGTAGTCCCCCTGTTAGGGGGCATGAAAAACTGTTTTTT. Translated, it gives CASSPPVRGHEKLFF.

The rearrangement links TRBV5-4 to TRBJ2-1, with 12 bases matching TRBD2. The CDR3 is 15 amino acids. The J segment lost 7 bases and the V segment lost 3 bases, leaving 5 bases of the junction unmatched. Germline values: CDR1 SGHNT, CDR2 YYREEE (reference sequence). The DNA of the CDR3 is TGTGCCAGCAGCTCGTCTGGGACTAGCGGGAATGAGCAGTTCTTC. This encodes CASSSSGTSGNEQFF.

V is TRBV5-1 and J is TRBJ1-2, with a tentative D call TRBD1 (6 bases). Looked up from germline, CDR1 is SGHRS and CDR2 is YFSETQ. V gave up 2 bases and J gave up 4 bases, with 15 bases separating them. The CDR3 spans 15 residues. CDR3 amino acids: CASSLGQPTLYGYTF. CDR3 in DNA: TGCGCCAGCAGCTTAGGACAGCCTACCCTCTATGGCTACACCTTC.

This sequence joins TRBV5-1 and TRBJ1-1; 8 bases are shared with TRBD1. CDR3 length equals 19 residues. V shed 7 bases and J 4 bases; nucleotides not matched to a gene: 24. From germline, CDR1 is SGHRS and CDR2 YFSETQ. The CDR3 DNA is TGCGCCAGCGGAACGGAGCTTACGGAACGGCTTACAGGGGGCACTGAAGCTTTCTTT. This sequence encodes CASGTELTERLTGGTEAFF.

DNA for the CDR3: TGTGCCAGCAGTTCAGGGGGGAATCAGCCCCAGCATTTT. Translation gives CASSSGGNQPQHF. V and J are TRBV28 and TRBJ1-5; 7 nucleotides align to TRBD1. The CDR3 sequence is 13 residues long. Germline V gene lookup returns CDR1 MDHEN and CDR2 SYDVKM. V lost 4 bases to trimming and J lost 4 bases; unmatched junction nucleotides: 1.

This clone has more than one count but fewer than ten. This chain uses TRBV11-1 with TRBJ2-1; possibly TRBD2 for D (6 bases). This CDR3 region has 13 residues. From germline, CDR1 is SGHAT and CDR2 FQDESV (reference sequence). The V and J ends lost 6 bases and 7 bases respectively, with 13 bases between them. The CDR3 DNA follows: TGTGCCAGCAGGGTCAGCCGGGGGAATGAGCAGTTCTTC. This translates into CASRVSRGNEQFF.

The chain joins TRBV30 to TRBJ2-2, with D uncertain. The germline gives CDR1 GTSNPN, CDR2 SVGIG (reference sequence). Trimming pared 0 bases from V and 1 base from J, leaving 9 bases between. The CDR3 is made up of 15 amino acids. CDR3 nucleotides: TGTGCCTGGAGTGTACTGGGCCGGAACACCGGGGAGCTGTTTTTT. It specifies CAWSVLGRNTGELFF. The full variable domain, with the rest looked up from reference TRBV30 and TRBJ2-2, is SQTIHQWPATLVQPVGSPLSLECTVEGTSNPNLYWYRQAAGRGLQLLFYSVGIGQISSEVPQNLSASRPQDRQFILSSKKLLLSDSGFYLCAWSVLGRNTGELFFGEGSRLTVL.

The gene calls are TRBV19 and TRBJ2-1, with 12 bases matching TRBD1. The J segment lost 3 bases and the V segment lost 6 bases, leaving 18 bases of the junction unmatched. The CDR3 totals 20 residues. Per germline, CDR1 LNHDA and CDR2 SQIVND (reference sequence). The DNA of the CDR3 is TGTGCCAGTAGATTTGGGACAGGGGGCCTCGCAGGACACCACTACAATGAGCAGTTCTTC. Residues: CASRFGTGGLAGHHYNEQFF.

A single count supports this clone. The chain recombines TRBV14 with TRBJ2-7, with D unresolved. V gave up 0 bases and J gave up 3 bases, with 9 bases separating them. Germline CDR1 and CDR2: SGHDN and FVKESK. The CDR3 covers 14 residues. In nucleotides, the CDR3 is TGTGCCAGCAGCCAAGACCGACTCCACTACGAGCAGTACTTC. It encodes CASSQDRLHYEQYF.

CDR3 bases: TGTGCCAGCAGTTACGACCCCCGGGGCACTGAAGCTTTCTTT. Translation: CASSYDPRGTEAFF. V is TRBV6-6 and J is TRBJ1-1; unclear D gene. This CDR3 comprises 14 residues. The germline CDR1 and CDR2 sequences are MNHNY and SVGAGI (reference sequence). V was pared by 2 bases and J by 4 bases, with 11 bases between.

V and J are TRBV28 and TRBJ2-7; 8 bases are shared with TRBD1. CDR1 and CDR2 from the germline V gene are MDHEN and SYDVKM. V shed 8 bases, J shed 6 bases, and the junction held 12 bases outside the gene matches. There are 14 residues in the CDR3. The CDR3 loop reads CASLSPGQAGEQYF. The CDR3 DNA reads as TGTGCCAGCTTAAGCCCGGGACAGGCGGGCGAGCAGTACTTC.